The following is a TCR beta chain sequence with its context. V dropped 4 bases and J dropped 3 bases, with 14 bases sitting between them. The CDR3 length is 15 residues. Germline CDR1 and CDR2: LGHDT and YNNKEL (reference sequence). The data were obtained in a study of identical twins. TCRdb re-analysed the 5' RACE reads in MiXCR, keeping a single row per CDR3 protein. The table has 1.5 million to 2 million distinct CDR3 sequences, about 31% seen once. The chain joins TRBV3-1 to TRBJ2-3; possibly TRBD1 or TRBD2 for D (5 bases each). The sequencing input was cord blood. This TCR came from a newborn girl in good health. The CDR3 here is CASSPTGRLTDTQYF. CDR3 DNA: TGTGCCAGCAGCCCAACGGGACGGTTGACAGATACGCAGTATTTT.